The TCR beta chain under discussion was sequenced for a study of cytomegalovirus exposure and HLA in healthy donors. In regard to this clone: Its antigen is not identified.

J lost 6 bases, V lost 5 bases, and 4 bases had no gene match. CDR1 SQVTM and CDR2 ANQGSEA come from the germline V gene. The CDR3 consists of 12 residues. Findings and limits, study-wide: Compared with the roughly 700-donor mean, an Asian-associated ancestry cluster reportedly had fewer N-insertions, according to a later analysis.

Donors had nominal health at sampling but likely had unrecorded immune exposures. The PCR employed 60 Vbeta primers together with 13 Jbeta primers. TCRdb's table, derived via immunoSEQ multiplex PCR, lists solely in-frame clones and lacks some. The sample lists 140,000 to 150,000 clones, roughly 74% occurring once. Sequenced material: PBMCs. The TCR sequence derives from a woman younger than 30 in good health and CMV-seropositive. This sequence joins TRBV29-1 and TRBJ2-1; 7 bases line up with TRBD2. DNA of the CDR3: TGCAGCGTTCGGGGGGTTGTCAATGAGCAGTTCTTC. Protein sequence: CSVRGVVNEQFF.